These T cell receptor beta chains were read from a single sample in a study of blood T cell repertoires in COVID-19. Sequencing used immunoSEQ multiplex PCR; TCRdb keeps in-frame clones, though not all of them. Among hundreds of thousands of clones listed, about 90% were seen once. The specimen was peripheral blood. These receptors originate from a woman aged 25-40 years with COVID-19, enrolled during active disease. Both conserved end residues are part of each CDR3. Each record gives: D gene, J gene, clone size, V gene, CDR3 DNA, CDR3 protein. The D gene is left open where the match is weak. A clone size is listed for some rows: how often the clone was seen (once, few, many), or a class if it is expanded.

D: NA; J: TRBJ1-3; size: NA; V: TRBV9; DNA: TGTGCCAGCACCGGAGGGTCGGAAAACACCATATATTTT; CDR3: CASTGGSENTIYF
D: TRBD1; J: TRBJ2-7; size: once; V: TRBV18; DNA: TGTGCCAGCTCACCAAGATTAGGGACAGGAAGCTCCTACGAGCAGTACTTC; CDR3: CASSPRLGTGSSYEQYF
D: TRBD2; J: TRBJ2-5; size: NA; V: TRBV5-5; DNA: TGTGCCAGCAGCCCCACCCCGACTCTCGGACTAGCCCTAGAGACCCAGTACTTC; CDR3: CASSPTPTLGLALETQYF
D: TRBD1; J: TRBJ2-7; size: NA; V: TRBV5-1; DNA: TGCGCCAGCAGCAGGGGGACAGGGGTCCGCGAGCAGTACTTC; CDR3: CASSRGTGVREQYF
D: TRBD1; J: TRBJ2-2; size: once; V: TRBV24-1; DNA: TGTGCCACCAGTGAGGCTGACAGGGGGCTATCCGGGGAGCTGTTTTTT; CDR3: CATSEADRGLSGELFF
D: NA; J: TRBJ2-7; size: NA; V: TRBV28; DNA: TGTGCCAGCAGCGCGGCACTAGCCAACAATTACGAGCAGTACTTC; CDR3: CASSAALANNYEQYF
D: TRBD1; J: TRBJ2-3; size: once; V: TRBV3-1/TRBV3-2; DNA: TGTGCCAGCAGCCAACCTGACAGGGCAGATACGCAGTATTTT; CDR3: CASSQPDRADTQYF
D: NA; J: TRBJ1-2; size: NA; V: TRBV28; DNA: TGTGCCAGCACCATACCCAGTTTCGGAGGGTATGGCTACACCTTC; CDR3: CASTIPSFGGYGYTF
D: TRBD2; J: TRBJ2-3; size: NA; V: TRBV5-1; DNA: TGCGCCAGCAGCTTGAGGAGCGGGGGGGATGTCAGGTGGCGCACAGATACGCAGTATTTT; CDR3: CASSLRSGGDVRWRTDTQYF
D: TRBD1; J: TRBJ1-1; size: NA; V: TRBV6-5; DNA: TGTGCCAGCAGCCGACAGGGGGCCACTGAAGCTTTCTTT; CDR3: CASSRQGATEAFF
D: TRBD1; J: TRBJ2-7; size: NA; V: TRBV7-7; DNA: TGTGCTAGCAGCCTCGGGACAGGTAGCTCCTACGAGCAGTACTTC; CDR3: CASSLGTGSSYEQYF
D: TRBD2; J: TRBJ2-1; size: once; V: TRBV13; DNA: TGTGCCAGCAGCTTAGAACGGACTAGCGGTTACAATGAGCAGTTCTTC; CDR3: CASSLERTSGYNEQFF
D: TRBD1; J: TRBJ1-5; size: NA; V: TRBV29-1; DNA: TGCAGCGTTGGGACAGGGGGGGACCAGCCCCAGCATTTT; CDR3: CSVGTGGDQPQHF
D: NA; J: TRBJ1-2; size: NA; V: TRBV6-5; DNA: TGTGCCAGCAGTTACGGGCCGGGGGATAACTATGGCTACACCTTC; CDR3: CASSYGPGDNYGYTF
D: TRBD1; J: TRBJ1-1; size: once; V: TRBV5-6; DNA: TGTGCCAGCAGCTTGTGGACCTCAGGGGGTGCTTTCTTT; CDR3: CASSLWTSGGAFF
D: NA; J: TRBJ1-2; size: NA; V: TRBV19; DNA: TGTGCCAGTAGTAAAGGGGGTATGGGCAGAACGATAACTAACTATGGCTACACCTTC; CDR3: CASSKGGMGRTITNYGYTF
D: TRBD1; J: TRBJ2-1; size: NA; V: TRBV7-2; DNA: TGTGCCAGCACCCCCAGGGGGCGCCCGAATGAGCAGTTCTTC; CDR3: CASTPRGRPNEQFF
D: TRBD1; J: TRBJ2-2; size: once; V: TRBV7-8; DNA: TGTGCCAGCAGCGGACCAGGGACAGGGCGAGACAGTAGGGGAAAAATGGCGGAGCTGTTTTTT; CDR3: CASSGPGTGRDSRGKMAELFF
D: TRBD2; J: TRBJ2-3; size: NA; V: TRBV11-3; DNA: TGTGCCAGCAGCCCACGGACTAGCGGAGATACGCAGTATTTT; CDR3: CASSPRTSGDTQYF
D: NA; J: TRBJ1-1; size: NA; V: TRBV18; DNA: TGTGCCAGCTCAGACTCGGCGGACACTGAAGCTTTCTTT; CDR3: CASSDSADTEAFF
D: NA; J: TRBJ2-7; size: NA; V: TRBV4-1; DNA: TGCGCCAGCAGCCAAGATCTACGGGAGCAGTACTTC; CDR3: CASSQDLREQYF
D: TRBD1; J: TRBJ2-3; size: NA; V: TRBV29-1; DNA: TGCAGCGTGACCTTGGACAGGACAGATACGCAGTATTTT; CDR3: CSVTLDRTDTQYF
D: NA; J: TRBJ1-5; size: few; V: TRBV6-5; DNA: TGTGCCACAAAACCGCCGGGGAGCTCCAATCAGCCCCAGCATTTT; CDR3: CATKPPGSSNQPQHF
D: TRBD1; J: TRBJ2-2; size: NA; V: TRBV7-2; DNA: TGTGCCAGCAGCCCACGCGGACAGGGGATTAACGGGGAGCTGTTTTTT; CDR3: CASSPRGQGINGELFF
D: NA; J: TRBJ2-1; size: NA; V: TRBV7-6; DNA: TGTGCCAGCAGCTTAAGGGGAAAGGCCCCCTACAATGAGCAGTTCTTC; CDR3: CASSLRGKAPYNEQFF
D: TRBD1; J: TRBJ1-2; size: NA; V: TRBV5-1; DNA: TGCGCCAGCAGCTCGGGCACAGGGGTCGAATATGGCTACACCTTC; CDR3: CASSSGTGVEYGYTF
D: NA; J: TRBJ1-2; size: NA; V: TRBV7-2; DNA: TGTGCCAGCAGCTCAACAGGGTTCTATGGCTACACCTTC; CDR3: CASSSTGFYGYTF
D: NA; J: TRBJ2-5; size: once; V: TRBV7-7; DNA: TGTGCTAGCAGCTTCGGACAAGCCCTTAAAGAGACCCAGTACTTC; CDR3: CASSFGQALKETQYF
D: TRBD1; J: TRBJ1-4; size: NA; V: TRBV7-2; DNA: TGTGCCAGCAGCGTTAGACAGGGCCGGGCCGAAAAACTGTTTTTT; CDR3: CASSVRQGRAEKLFF
D: TRBD1; J: TRBJ2-5; size: NA; V: TRBV7-2; DNA: TGTGCCACCTTACGGGTGGGGACAGCGGCAGAGACCCAGTACTTC; CDR3: CATLRVGTAAETQYF
D: TRBD1; J: TRBJ2-3; size: NA; V: TRBV2; DNA: TGTGCCAGCACCCGGGACAGGGGTGCAGATACGCAGTATTTT; CDR3: CASTRDRGADTQYF
D: TRBD2; J: TRBJ2-2; size: NA; V: TRBV6-5; DNA: TGTGCCACTCTGAGGGAGCGGGGATACACCGGGGAGCTGTTTTTT; CDR3: CATLRERGYTGELFF
D: TRBD2; J: TRBJ2-1; size: NA; V: TRBV6-2/TRBV6-3; DNA: TGTGCCAGCAGTTATCCGGGACTAGTACCCTACAATGAGCAGTTCTTC; CDR3: CASSYPGLVPYNEQFF
D: NA; J: TRBJ1-6; size: NA; V: TRBV5-6; DNA: TGTGCCAGCAGCTTGGCCGTCGGTCCACCCCTCCACTTT; CDR3: CASSLAVGPPLHF
D: TRBD1; J: TRBJ1-2; size: NA; V: TRBV19; DNA: TGTGCCAGTAGTATAGTTACGACAGGGGGCAGCTATGGCTACACCTTC; CDR3: CASSIVTTGGSYGYTF
D: NA; J: TRBJ1-2; size: once; V: TRBV7-2; DNA: TGTGCCAGCAGCTTAGGCGGGGGAGGCGGGACCTATGGCTACACCTTC; CDR3: CASSLGGGGGTYGYTF
D: NA; J: TRBJ2-1; size: once; V: TRBV29-1; DNA: TGCAGCGTATGGGACAGGGCGTTTGAGGAGCGGGAGGTCTACAATGAGCAGTTCTTC; CDR3: CSVWDRAFEEREVYNEQFF
D: NA; J: TRBJ2-3; size: NA; V: TRBV7-2; DNA: TGTGCCAGCAGCCTTTCAACGGGCAGGGGTTCGTCTAGCACAGATACGCAGTATTTT; CDR3: CASSLSTGRGSSSTDTQYF
D: NA; J: TRBJ2-1; size: NA; V: TRBV18; DNA: TGTGCCAGCTCACCGCCGGACAGTTCCTACAATGAGCAGTTCTTC; CDR3: CASSPPDSSYNEQFF
D: NA; J: TRBJ2-5; size: once; V: TRBV2; DNA: TGTGCCAGCTTAGAGGTCCAAGAGACCCAGTACTTC; CDR3: CASLEVQETQYF
D: NA; J: TRBJ2-2; size: NA; V: TRBV24-1; DNA: TGTGCCACCAGGGATGGCGGCACCGGGGAGCTGTTTTTT; CDR3: CATRDGGTGELFF
D: NA; J: TRBJ2-1; size: NA; V: TRBV5-6; DNA: TGTGCCAGCAGCTCGGCGGGGTACCCCAATGAGCAGTTCTTC; CDR3: CASSSAGYPNEQFF